One sample yielded the 25 T cell receptor beta chains listed below, sequenced in a study of beta chain features in type 1 diabetes (dated by TCRdb to 2016 to 2019). No antigens are known for them. The full study reports these points: In all four CD4+ subsets, TCRB CDR3 length was moderately but significantly shorter in type 1 diabetes patients.

To prepare the library, the immunoSEQ multiplex PCR assay was applied. The entire isolated RNA was reverse transcribed using the High Capacity cDNA Reverse Transcription Kit, and thus expressed TCRB transcripts were sequenced. TCRdb obtained this table from immuneACCESS and retained in-frame rearrangements with V and J assigned. These tables miss some clones; where compared with another copy, unresolved V genes account for less than half of the shortfall, and the remainder is unexplained. Recorded for this sample are around 280,000 clones; 15% of them occurred a single time. 0.015% to 0.019% of the sample is in the top ten clones. The specimen was naive CD4+ T cells from blood. The intended sense of this specimen's cell subset or site label: true naive CD4+ T cells. These receptors were obtained from a man aged 18 to 30 with type 1 diabetes.

This sequence joins TRBV5-1 and TRBJ2-3, with TRBD1 as a possible D gene (6 bases). The CDR3 consists of 14 residues. With 4 bases removed from V and 4 bases from J, the gap between germline ends came to 13 bases. Germline values: CDR1 SGHRS, CDR2 YFSETQ. CDR3: CASSQGQPPDTQYF. CDR3 nucleotide sequence: TGCGCCAGCAGCCAAGGACAGCCCCCAGATACGCAGTATTTT.

This clone came up a few times. This rearrangement joins TRBV5-6 to TRBJ2-1; D unresolved. The length of the CDR3 is 11 residues. CDR1 SGHDT and CDR2 YYEEEE come from the germline V gene. Trimming pared 4 bases from V and 6 bases from J, leaving 5 bases between. This chain's CDR3 is CASSHFNEQFF. The CDR3 DNA is TGTGCCAGCAGCCACTTCAATGAGCAGTTCTTC.

The chain combines TRBV27 with TRBJ1-2; maybe TRBD1 (6 bases). V was trimmed by 2 bases and J by 7 bases, leaving 14 bases between them. The CDR3 covers 14 residues. From germline, CDR1 is MNHEY and CDR2 SMNVEV (reference sequence). Here the CDR3 reads CASSLGGGVGGYTF. The CDR3 DNA is TGTGCCAGCAGTTTAGGGGGGGGCGTGGGTGGCTACACCTTC.

The chain joins TRBV11-2 to TRBJ1-4; 10 bases agree with TRBD1. The V segment lost 5 bases and the J segment 5 bases; nucleotides outside the gene matches: 2. This CDR3 has 14 amino acids. Germline-derived CDR1 and CDR2 are SGHAT and FQNNGV. In DNA, the CDR3 is TGTGCCAGCAGCATGGGACAGGGGAATGAAAAACTGTTTTTT. It codes for CASSMGQGNEKLFF. The full variable domain, its missing parts supplied by reference TRBV11-2 and TRBJ1-4, is EAGVAQSPRYKIIEKRQSVAFWCNPISGHATLYWYQQILGQGPKLLIQFQNNGVVDDSQLPKDRFSAERLKGVDSTLKIQPAKLEDSAVYLCASSMGQGNEKLFFGSGTQLSVL.

The chain links TRBV9 to TRBJ2-5; D might be TRBD1 (6 bases). This CDR3 has 14 residues. CDR1 is SGDLS and CDR2 is YYNGEE in the germline V gene. Trimming removed 0 bases at V and 3 bases at J, with 9 bases between. The CDR3 here is CASSVVGAEETQYF. DNA of the CDR3: TGTGCCAGCAGCGTAGTGGGGGCCGAAGAGACCCAGTACTTC.

The chain has TRBV23-1 and TRBJ2-7, with 7 nucleotides matching TRBD1. TRBV23-1 is marked as an open reading frame, function uncertain. There are 8 residues in the CDR3. CDR3 bases: TGCGCCAACCAGACAGGGACGGTC. Protein sequence: CANQTGTV.

This clone was observed a handful of times. The chain couples TRBV7-2 to TRBJ2-4; D is undetermined. V was clipped by 5 bases and J by 3 bases, with 17 bases between them. Germline V gene sequence: CDR1 SGHTA, CDR2 FQGNSA. CDR3 length: 16 amino acids. CDR3 bases: TGTGCCAGCAGCGCCGTCGTCGGGTTAGGCAAAAACATTCAGTACTTC. Protein sequence: CASSAVVGLGKNIQYF.

The chain uses TRBV5-1 and TRBJ2-1; D is uncertain. Germline V gives CDR1 SGHRS, CDR2 YFSETQ. The ends were cut back, 2 bases at V and 6 bases at J, with 15 bases in the middle. The CDR3 has 15 amino acids. CDR3 sequence reads: CASSFSAGSGNEQFF. In DNA, the CDR3 is TGCGCCAGCAGCTTTTCTGCTGGCTCGGGCAATGAGCAGTTCTTC.

This chain connects TRBV29-1 to TRBJ2-2, with D unclear. Between the trimmed V and J ends, which lost 4 bases and 4 bases, there was a span of 10 bases. Looked up from germline, CDR1 is SQVTM and CDR2 is ANQGSEA. There are 13 residues in the CDR3. This CDR3 reads CSVGYYFTGELFF. The CDR3 nucleotides read TGCAGCGTTGGATACTACTTCACCGGGGAGCTGTTTTTT.

This clone appeared a few times. V and J are TRBV9 and TRBJ2-7; 10 positions match TRBD2. Trimming removed 4 bases from V and 3 bases from J; junction bases left unmatched: 13. CDR3 length equals 17 residues. Germline CDR1 SGDLS, CDR2 YYNGEE. The CDR3 DNA is TGTGCCAGCAGCCCGAGAGACGTTAGCGGGGGGTTCTACGAGCAGTACTTC. This translates into CASSPRDVSGGFYEQYF.

This clone was seen a handful of times. The chain joins TRBV10-3 to TRBJ2-7; D unclear. V was shortened by 2 bases and J by 2 bases, with 13 bases between the two germline ends. Germline loops: CDR1 ENHRY, CDR2 SYGVKD. The CDR3 has 15 amino acids. Here the CDR3 reads CAISEGRDKTYEQYF. In DNA form, the CDR3 reads TGTGCCATCAGTGAGGGCCGAGACAAGACCTACGAGCAGTACTTC.

This clone appeared a few times. The chain links TRBV29-1 to TRBJ2-3; TRBD2 might be the D (5 bases). V lost 4 bases to trimming and J lost 4 bases, with 9 bases between them. Germline V gene lookup returns CDR1 SQVTM and CDR2 ANQGSEA. The CDR3 covers 12 residues. CDR3 DNA: TGCAGCGTTGTTCTAGCCTCAGATACGCAGTATTTT. It is translated as CSVVLASDTQYF.

The genes are TRBV7-2 and TRBJ1-6; possibly TRBD1 for D (5 bases). The germline V gene has CDR1 SGHTA and CDR2 FQGNSA. Trimming took off 5 bases at V and 5 bases at J, with 16 bases between the two ends. This CDR3 region has 16 residues. In DNA form, the CDR3 reads TGTGCCAGCAGCCCCCAAGGCGGGGGAAATAATTCACCCCTCCACTTT. Protein product: CASSPQGGGNNSPLHF.

This clone was detected only a few times. The chain joins TRBV13 to TRBJ2-7; D is perhaps TRBD2 (6 bases). Germline CDR1 and CDR2: PRHDT and FYEKMQ (reference sequence). V gave up 6 bases and J gave up 3 bases, with 12 bases separating them. This CDR3 spans 13 amino acids. CDR3 bases: TGTGCCAGCAGAAGACTAGGAAGCTACGAGCAGTACTTC. Encoded protein: CASRRLGSYEQYF. The full variable domain, in which reference TRBV13 and TRBJ2-7 provide the parts outside the CDR3, is AAGVIQSPRHLIKEKRETATLKCYPIPRHDTVYWYQQGPGQDPQFLISFYEKMQSDKGSIPDRFSAQQFSDYHSELNMSSLELGDSALYFCASRRLGSYEQYFGPGTRLTVT.

V is TRBV9 and J is TRBJ2-5; D perhaps matches TRBD1 (6 bases). The CDR3 is 16 residues long. Germline CDR1 reads SGDLS; CDR2 reads YYNGEE. The germline V and J ends were trimmed by 0 bases and 2 bases, with 14 bases remaining between them. The CDR3 sequence: CASSVGVMGAQETQYF. CDR3 nucleotide sequence: TGTGCCAGCAGCGTAGGTGTGATGGGGGCACAAGAGACCCAGTACTTC.

The table lists this clone with a few counts. The chain links TRBV16 to TRBJ2-7; TRBD1 matches 8 bases. V lost 5 bases, J lost 2 bases, and 2 bases stayed unmatched. CDR3 size: 13 residues. Per germline, CDR1 KGHSY and CDR2 FQNENV. This CDR3 is CASSDRGPYEQYF. CDR3 sequence (DNA): TGTGCCAGCAGCGACAGGGGCCCCTACGAGCAGTACTTC.

A few counts support this clone. The chain recombines TRBV27 with TRBJ1-2; possibly TRBD1 for D (6 bases). CDR1 and CDR2 (germline): MNHEY, SMNVEV (reference sequence). The CDR3 sequence is 14 residues long. The V and J ends lost 3 bases and 8 bases respectively, with 16 bases between them. This CDR3 reads CASSLFRGDGGYTF. As DNA, the CDR3 is TGTGCCAGCAGTTTGTTCAGGGGAGATGGAGGCTACACCTTC.

This clone has more than one count but fewer than ten. The chain recombines TRBV2 with TRBJ2-7; 9 bases match TRBD2. V was pared by 1 base and J by 3 bases, with 4 bases of the junction left unmatched. This CDR3 has 15 amino acids. Germline loops: CDR1 SNHLY, CDR2 FYNNEI. The CDR3 DNA reads TGTGCCAGCAGTGAAGGAGGGACTAGCAACTACGAGCAGTACTTC. Translation gives CASSEGGTSNYEQYF.

The chain is built from TRBV5-4 and TRBJ2-3, with 8 bases identical to TRBD2. This CDR3 has 15 amino acids. V shed 4 bases and J 1 base; nucleotides not matched to a gene: 5. CDR1 SGHNT and CDR2 YYREEE come from the germline V gene (reference sequence). Here the CDR3 DNA reads TGTGCCAGCAGCCCCTTTAGCGGGGGCACAGATACGCAGTATTTT. As protein: CASSPFSGGTDTQYF.

This clone was recorded a few times. The chain has TRBV29-1 and TRBJ1-1; D is uncertain. The germline V gene has CDR1 SQVTM and CDR2 ANQGSEA. CDR3 size: 15 residues. The V end lost 4 bases, the J end lost 4 bases, and 19 bases lay between the germline ends. The CDR3 is CSVGTRLKLGTEAFF. The CDR3 DNA sequence: TGCAGCGTTGGCACCCGACTCAAGTTGGGCACTGAAGCTTTCTTT. The full variable domain, with the rest looked up from reference TRBV29-1 and TRBJ1-1, is SAVISQKPSRDICQRGTSLTIQCQVDSQVTMMFWYRQQPGQSLTLIATANQGSEATYESGFVIDKFPISRPNLTFSTLTVSNMSPEDSSIYLCSVGTRLKLGTEAFFGQGTRLTVV.

This clone appeared a few times. V gene TRBV28 combines with J gene TRBJ1-4, with 8 bases aligning to TRBD1. The CDR3 extends over 14 amino acids. V shed 4 bases, J shed 6 bases, and the junction held 4 bases outside the gene matches. Per the germline V gene, CDR1 is MDHEN and CDR2 is SYDVKM. The CDR3 loop is CASSSTGADEKLFF. The CDR3 DNA reads TGTGCCAGCAGTTCGACAGGGGCGGATGAAAAACTGTTTTTT.

The table lists this clone with a few counts. The J gene is TRBJ2-7, the V gene TRBV2; 7 nucleotides match TRBD1. Germline CDR1 is SNHLY and CDR2 is FYNNEI. The CDR3 is made up of 14 amino acids. Trimming at V came to 4 bases and at J to 3 bases, leaving 6 bases not matched to a gene. The CDR3 reads CASSVQQGIYEQYF. The DNA of the CDR3 is TGTGCCAGCAGTGTGCAACAGGGGATCTACGAGCAGTACTTC.

CDR3 loop: CASSLSGAYNYGYTF. In DNA form, the CDR3 reads TGTGCCAGCAGTTTATCTGGGGCCTATAACTATGGCTACACCTTC. This chain uses TRBV28 with TRBJ1-2; possible D gene TRBD1, 5 bases. The CDR3 has 15 amino acids. The germline V gene has CDR1 MDHEN and CDR2 SYDVKM. Trimming took 1 base from V and 1 from J, leaving 10 bases between them.

The J gene is TRBJ1-3, the V gene TRBV4-3, with TRBD1 identical over 7 bases. The CDR3 is 16 amino acids. V lost 1 base, J lost 6 bases, and 9 bases stayed unmatched. CDR1 is LGHNA, CDR2 YSLEER, per germline. The CDR3 DNA is TGCGCCAGCAGCCAAGGGCGACAGGGAGCCGTAAACACCATATATTTT. Its translation is CASSQGRQGAVNTIYF.

This clone has more than one count but fewer than ten. The junction differs from germline at one of its ends, possibly a read error. J is TRBJ2-2 and V is TRBV19, with 8 bases that match TRBD1. CDR1 and CDR2 (germline): LNHDA, SQIVND (reference sequence). The CDR3 is 14 residues long. CDR3 loop: CGSSGQANTGELFF. The CDR3 bases are TGTGGCAGTTCGGGACAGGCGAACACCGGGGAGCTGTTTTTT.